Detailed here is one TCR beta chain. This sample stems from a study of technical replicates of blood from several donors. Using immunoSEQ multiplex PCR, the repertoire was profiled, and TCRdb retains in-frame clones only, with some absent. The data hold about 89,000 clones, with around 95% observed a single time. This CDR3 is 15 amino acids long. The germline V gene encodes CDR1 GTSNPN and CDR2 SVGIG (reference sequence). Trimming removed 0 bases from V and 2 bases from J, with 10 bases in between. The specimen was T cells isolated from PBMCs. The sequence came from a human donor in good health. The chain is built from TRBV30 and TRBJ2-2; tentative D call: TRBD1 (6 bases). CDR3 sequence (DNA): TGTGCCTGGAGTGTTTCGGGGACAAACACCGGGGAGCTGTTTTTT. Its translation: CAWSVSGTNTGELFF.